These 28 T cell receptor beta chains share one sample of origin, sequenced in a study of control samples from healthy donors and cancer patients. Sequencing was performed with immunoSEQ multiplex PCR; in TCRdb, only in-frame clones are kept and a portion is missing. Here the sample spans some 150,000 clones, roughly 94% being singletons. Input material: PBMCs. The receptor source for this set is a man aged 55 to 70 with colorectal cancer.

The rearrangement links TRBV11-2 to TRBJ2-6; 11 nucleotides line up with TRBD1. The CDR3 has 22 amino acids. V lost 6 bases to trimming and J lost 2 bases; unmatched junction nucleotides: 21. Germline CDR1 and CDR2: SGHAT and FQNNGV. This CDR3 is CASSTNKKNPGQGVTGANVLTF. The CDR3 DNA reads TGTGCCAGCAGTACCAACAAAAAAAACCCGGGACAGGGGGTTACTGGGGCCAACGTCCTGACTTTC.

The CDR3 DNA sequence: TGTGCCAGCAGCTTATGGGTTAGCGGAGGCGAGCAGTACTTC. It translates to CASSLWVSGGEQYF. V is TRBV7-8 and J is TRBJ2-7; D may be TRBD2 (6 bases). Germline values: CDR1 SGHVS, CDR2 FQNEAQ. Trimming cost V 2 bases and J 6 bases, with 14 bases left between them. The CDR3 contains 14 residues.

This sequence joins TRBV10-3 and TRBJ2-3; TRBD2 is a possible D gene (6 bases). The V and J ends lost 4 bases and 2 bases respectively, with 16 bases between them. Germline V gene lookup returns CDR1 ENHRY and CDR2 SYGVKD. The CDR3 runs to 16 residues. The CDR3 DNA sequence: TGTGCCATCAGTGGGGCTGCGGGGTTGGTCACAGATACGCAGTATTTT. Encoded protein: CAISGAAGLVTDTQYF.

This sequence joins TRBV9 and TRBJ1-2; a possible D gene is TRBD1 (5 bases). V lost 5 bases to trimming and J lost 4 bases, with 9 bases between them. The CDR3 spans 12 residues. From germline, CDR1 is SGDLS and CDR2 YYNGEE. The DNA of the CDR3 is TGTGCCAGCAGTCTCCAGGGCTATGGCTACACCTTC. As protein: CASSLQGYGYTF.

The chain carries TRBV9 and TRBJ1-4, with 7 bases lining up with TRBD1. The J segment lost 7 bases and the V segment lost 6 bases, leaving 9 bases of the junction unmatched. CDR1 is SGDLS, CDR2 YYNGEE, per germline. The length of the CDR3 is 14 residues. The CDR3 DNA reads TGTGCCAGCACCCCGGGACAGTCTGGTGAAAAACTGTTTTTT. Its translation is CASTPGQSGEKLFF.

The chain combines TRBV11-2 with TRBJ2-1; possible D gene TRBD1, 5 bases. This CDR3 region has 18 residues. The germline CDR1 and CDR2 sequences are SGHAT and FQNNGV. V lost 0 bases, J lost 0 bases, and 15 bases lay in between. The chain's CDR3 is CASSLDLRGPRSYNEQFF. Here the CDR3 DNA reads TGTGCCAGCAGCTTAGATCTAAGGGGCCCACGCTCCTACAATGAGCAGTTCTTC.

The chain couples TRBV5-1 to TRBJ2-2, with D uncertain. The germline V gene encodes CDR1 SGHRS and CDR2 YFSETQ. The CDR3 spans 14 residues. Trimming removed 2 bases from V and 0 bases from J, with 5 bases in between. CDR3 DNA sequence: TGCGCCAGCAGCTTTGACCCGAACACCGGGGAGCTGTTTTTT. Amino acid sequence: CASSFDPNTGELFF.

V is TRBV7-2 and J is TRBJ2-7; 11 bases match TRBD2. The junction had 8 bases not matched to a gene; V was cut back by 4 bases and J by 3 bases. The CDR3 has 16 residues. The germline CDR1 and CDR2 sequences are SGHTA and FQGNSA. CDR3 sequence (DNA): TGTGCCAGCAGCTCGGCGGCTAGCGGGGGGATCTACGAGCAGTACTTC. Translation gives CASSSAASGGIYEQYF. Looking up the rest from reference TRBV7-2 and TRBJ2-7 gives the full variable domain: GAGVSQSPSNKVTEKGKDVELRCDPISGHTALYWYRQSLGQGLEFLIYFQGNSAPDKSGLPSDRFSAERTGGSVSTLTIQRTQQEDSAVYLCASSSAASGGIYEQYFGPGTRLTVT.

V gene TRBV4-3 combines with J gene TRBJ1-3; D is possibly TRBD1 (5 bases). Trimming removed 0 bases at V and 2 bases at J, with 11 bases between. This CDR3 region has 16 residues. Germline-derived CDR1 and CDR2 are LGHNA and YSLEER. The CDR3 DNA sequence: TGCGCCAGCAGCCAAGATCGGGCAGGGCCTGGAAACACCATATATTTT. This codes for CASSQDRAGPGNTIYF.

CDR3 amino acids: CASSGQTYEQYF. The CDR3 coding sequence is TGTGCCAGTTCAGGACAGACCTACGAGCAGTACTTC. The V call is TRBV6-5, the J call TRBJ2-7, with D perhaps TRBD1 (6 bases). This CDR3 comprises 12 residues. Germline CDR1 MNHEY, CDR2 SVGAGI. The V end was cut by 9 bases, the J end by 2 bases, with 11 bases between.

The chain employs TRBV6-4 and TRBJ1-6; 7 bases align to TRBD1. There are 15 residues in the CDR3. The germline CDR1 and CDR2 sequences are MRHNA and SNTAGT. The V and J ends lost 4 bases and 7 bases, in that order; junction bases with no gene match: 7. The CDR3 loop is CASSVDRDRNSPLHF. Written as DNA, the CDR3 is TGTGCCAGCAGTGTAGACCGGGACAGAAATTCACCCCTCCACTTT.

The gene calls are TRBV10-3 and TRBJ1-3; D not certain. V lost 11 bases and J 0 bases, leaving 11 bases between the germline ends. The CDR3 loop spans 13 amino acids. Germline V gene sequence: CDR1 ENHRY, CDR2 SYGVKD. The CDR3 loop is CALLGDSGNTIYF. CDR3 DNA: TGTGCCCTTCTCGGGGACTCTGGAAACACCATATATTTT.

The CDR3 coding sequence is TGTGCCAGCACGATTACAGGGACCTATGGCTACACCTTC. The encoded protein is CASTITGTYGYTF. The chain combines TRBV6-5 with TRBJ1-2; tentative D call: TRBD1 (6 bases). CDR1 MNHEY and CDR2 SVGAGI come from the germline V gene. The CDR3 runs 13 residues. V was shortened by 7 bases and J by 4 bases, with 13 bases between the two germline ends.

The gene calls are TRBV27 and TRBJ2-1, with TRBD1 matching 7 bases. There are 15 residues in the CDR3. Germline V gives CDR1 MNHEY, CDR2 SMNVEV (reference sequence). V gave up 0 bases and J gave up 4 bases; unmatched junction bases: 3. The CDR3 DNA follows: TGTGCCAGCAGTTTATCGGGGGACAGATACAATGAGCAGTTCTTC. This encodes CASSLSGDRYNEQFF.

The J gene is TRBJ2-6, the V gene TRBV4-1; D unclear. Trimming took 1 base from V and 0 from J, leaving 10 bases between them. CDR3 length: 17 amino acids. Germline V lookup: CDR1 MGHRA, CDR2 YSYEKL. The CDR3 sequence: CASSQGRAGSGANVLTF. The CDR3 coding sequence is TGCGCCAGCAGCCAAGGACGGGCCGGCTCTGGGGCCAACGTCCTGACTTTC.

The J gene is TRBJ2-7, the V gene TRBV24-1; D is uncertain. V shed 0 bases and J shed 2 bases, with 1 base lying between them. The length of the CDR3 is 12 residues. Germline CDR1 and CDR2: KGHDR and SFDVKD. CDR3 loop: CATSDLTYEQYF. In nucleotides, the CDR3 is TGTGCCACCAGTGATTTGACCTACGAGCAGTACTTC.

CDR3 loop: CASSQAPYQETQYF. The CDR3 DNA sequence: TGCGCCAGCAGCCAAGCACCTTACCAAGAGACCCAGTACTTC. The chain uses TRBV4-3 and TRBJ2-5, with D uncertain. The CDR3 runs to 14 residues. V was shortened by 1 base and J by 0 bases, with 6 bases between the two germline ends. The germline V gene encodes CDR1 LGHNA and CDR2 YSLEER.

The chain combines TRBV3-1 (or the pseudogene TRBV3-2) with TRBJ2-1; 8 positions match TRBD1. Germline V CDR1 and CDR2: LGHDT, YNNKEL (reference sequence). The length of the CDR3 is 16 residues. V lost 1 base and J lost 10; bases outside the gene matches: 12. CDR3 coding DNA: TGTGCCAGCAGCCAAGGGGTGAGACAGGGGAAAGGAGAGCAGTTCTTC. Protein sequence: CASSQGVRQGKGEQFF.

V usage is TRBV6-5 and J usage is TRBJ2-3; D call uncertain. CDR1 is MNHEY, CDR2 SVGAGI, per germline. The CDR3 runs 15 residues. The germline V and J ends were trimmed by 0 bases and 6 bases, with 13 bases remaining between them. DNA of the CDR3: TGTGCCAGCAGTTACTCGATAAACAGCAGGGATACGCAGTATTTT. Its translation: CASSYSINSRDTQYF.

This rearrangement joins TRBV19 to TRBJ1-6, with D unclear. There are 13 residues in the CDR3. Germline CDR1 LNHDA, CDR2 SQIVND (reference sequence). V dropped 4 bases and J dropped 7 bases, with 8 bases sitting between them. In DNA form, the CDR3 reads TGTGCCAGTAGTACGTCAGGAAATTCACCCCTCCACTTT. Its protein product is CASSTSGNSPLHF.

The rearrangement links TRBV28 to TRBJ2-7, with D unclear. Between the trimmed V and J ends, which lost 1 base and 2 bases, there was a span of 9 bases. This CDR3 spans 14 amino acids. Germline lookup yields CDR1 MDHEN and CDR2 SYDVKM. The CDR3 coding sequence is TGTGCCAGCAGTTTATCGCCGCAAACCTACGAGCAGTACTTC. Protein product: CASSLSPQTYEQYF. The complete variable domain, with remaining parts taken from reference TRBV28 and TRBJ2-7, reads DVKVTQSSRYLVKRTGEKVFLECVQDMDHENMFWYRQDPGLGLRLIYFSYDVKMKEKGDIPEGYSVSREKKERFSLILESASTNQTSMYLCASSLSPQTYEQYFGPGTRLTVT.

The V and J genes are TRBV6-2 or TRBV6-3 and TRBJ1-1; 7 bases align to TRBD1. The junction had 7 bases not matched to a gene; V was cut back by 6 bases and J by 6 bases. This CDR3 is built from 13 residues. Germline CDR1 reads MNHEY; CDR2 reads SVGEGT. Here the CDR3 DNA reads TGTGCCAGCAGCAGGGCCACAGGGGCTGAAGCTTTCTTT. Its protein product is CASSRATGAEAFF.

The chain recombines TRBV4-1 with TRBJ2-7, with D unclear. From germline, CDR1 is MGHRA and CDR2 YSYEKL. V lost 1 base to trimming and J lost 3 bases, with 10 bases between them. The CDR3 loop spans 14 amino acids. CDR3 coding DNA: TGCGCCAGCAGCCAAGGTCAGGCCTACTACGAGCAGTACTTC. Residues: CASSQGQAYYEQYF.

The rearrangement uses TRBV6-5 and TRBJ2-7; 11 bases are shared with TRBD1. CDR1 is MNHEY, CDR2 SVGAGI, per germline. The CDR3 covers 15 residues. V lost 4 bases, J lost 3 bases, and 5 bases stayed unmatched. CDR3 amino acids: CASSSPGQGVYEQYF. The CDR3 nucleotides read TGTGCCAGCAGTTCCCCGGGACAGGGGGTCTACGAGCAGTACTTC.

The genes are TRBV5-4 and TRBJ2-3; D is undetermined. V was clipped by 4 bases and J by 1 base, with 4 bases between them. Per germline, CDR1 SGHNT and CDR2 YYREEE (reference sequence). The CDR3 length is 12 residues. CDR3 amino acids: CASSPGTDTQYF. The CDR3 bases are TGTGCCAGCAGCCCGGGCACAGATACGCAGTATTTT.

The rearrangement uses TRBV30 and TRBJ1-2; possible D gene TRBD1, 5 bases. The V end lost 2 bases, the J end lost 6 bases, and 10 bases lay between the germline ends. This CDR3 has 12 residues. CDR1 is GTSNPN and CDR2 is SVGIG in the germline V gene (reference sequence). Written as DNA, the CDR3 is TGTGCCTGGAGTTGGGCAGGGAATGGCTACACCTTC. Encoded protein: CAWSWAGNGYTF.

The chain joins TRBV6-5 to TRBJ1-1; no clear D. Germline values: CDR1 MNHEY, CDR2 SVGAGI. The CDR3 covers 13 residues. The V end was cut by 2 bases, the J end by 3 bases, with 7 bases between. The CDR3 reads CASSYGSYTEAFF. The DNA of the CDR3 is TGTGCCAGCAGTTACGGCAGCTACACTGAAGCTTTCTTT.

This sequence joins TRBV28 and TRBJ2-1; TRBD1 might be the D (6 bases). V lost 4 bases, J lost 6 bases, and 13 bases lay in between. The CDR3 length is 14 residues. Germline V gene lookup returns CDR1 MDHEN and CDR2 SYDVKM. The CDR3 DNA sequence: TGTGCCAGCAGTTCCGGACAGAGTTTCAATGAGCAGTTCTTC. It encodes CASSSGQSFNEQFF.